This TCR beta chain emerged from a study of CD8 T cells in Susac syndrome. Looked up from germline, CDR1 is LGHDT and CDR2 is YNNKEL (reference sequence). The CDR3 loop spans 14 amino acids. Trimming cost V 2 bases and J 6 bases, with 10 bases left between them. It was with random hexamers that 0.5 to 1 ug RNA was reverse transcribed. TCRdb passed the immunoSEQ multiplex PCR reads through MiXCR, listing each CDR3 protein once. Of around 100,000 distinct CDR3 sequences listed, around 95% are singletons. V gene TRBV3-1 combines with J gene TRBJ2-2, with D possibly TRBD1 on 5 matching bases. The sequence derives from a human donor with Susac syndrome. Sequences were obtained from CD8+ T cells from PBMCs. The CDR3 here is CASSQRGRPGELFF. The CDR3, as DNA: TGTGCCAGCAGCCAAAGGGGAAGGCCCGGGGAGCTGTTTTTT.